Included here is one TCR beta chain sequence, with context. The antigen is undetermined. The entry originates in a study of cytotoxic CD8 clonotypes in ibrutinib-treated CLL. For the study at large: Partial responses numbered around 25 and complete responses 2; after a median about 68 months, 14 stayed remitted and roughly twelve progressed. The response samples were taken once patients had been treated for a median of about 12 months, range 6 to 36.

Assay: immunoSEQ multiplex PCR; the TCRdb copy retains only in-frame clones and omits some. The data show 250,000 or so clones, 70% seen once. Study-wide findings and caveats: Clonality went up at ibrutinib response and then declined back toward baseline at progression.

TCR beta libraries used roughly 2 micrograms of DNA from cryopreserved PBMCs. The CDR3 length is 16 residues. After removal of 5 bases from V and 6 bases from J, the junction contained 10 bases not matched to a gene. In germline, CDR1 is KGHSH, CDR2 LQKENI. The chain couples TRBV18 to TRBJ2-3; 11 positions agree with TRBD2. The sample here was PBMCs, taken after 24 months of ibrutinib treatment. The clonotype was recovered from a human donor with chronic lymphocytic leukemia. In DNA form, the CDR3 reads TGTGCCAGCTCAAAAGGACTAGCGGGCGCTGCGGATACGCAGTATTTT. It specifies CASSKGLAGAADTQYF. Combining the CDR3 with reference TRBV18 and TRBJ2-3 gives the whole variable domain NAGVMQNPRHLVRRRGQEARLRCSPMKGHSHVYWYRQLPEEGLKFMVYLQKENIIDESGMPKERFSAEFPKEGPSILRIQQVVRGDSAAYFCASSKGLAGAADTQYFGPGTRLTVL.